The 30 T cell receptor beta chains below all came from one sample that was sequenced in a study of spatial heterogeneity in lung cancer. A single record per CDR3 protein comes from TCRdb applying MiXCR to the 5' RACE reads. The sample includes some 7,000 distinct CDR3 sequences, 6.5% to 7.5% of them seen just once. Time point indicated: sample taken at primary tumor resection. Sequenced material: PBMCs, taken at surgery. Receptor source: a male donor with early-stage non-small cell lung cancer.

This clonotype occurred many times. This chain links TRBV29-1 with TRBJ2-3, with 8 bases lining up with TRBD1. The CDR3 is 12 amino acids. Unmatched junction bases numbered 3, after V lost 6 bases and J lost 4 bases. From germline, CDR1 is SQVTM and CDR2 ANQGSEA. CDR3 DNA sequence: TGCAGCGTCCAACAGGGGGCAGATACGCAGTATTTT. As protein: CSVQQGADTQYF.

This clonotype has ten or more counts. The genes are TRBV12-3 or TRBV12-4 and TRBJ2-7, with D tentatively TRBD1 (6 bases). Trimming shortened V by 5 bases and J by 5 bases, and 10 bases separated the two germline ends. This CDR3 region has 12 residues. The CDR3 DNA reads as TGTGCCAGCAGTCAGGGGCCCCACGAGCAGTACGTC. Translation: CASSQGPHEQYV.

The chain's CDR3 is CASSPQTSGGKNIQYF. The CDR3 nucleotides are TGTGCCAGCAGTCCTCAGACTAGCGGGGGTAAAAACATTCAGTACTTC. The rearrangement uses TRBV3-1 and TRBJ2-4, with 12 bases that match TRBD2. The V gene end was trimmed by 6 bases and the J gene end by 4 bases; junction bases not matched to a gene: 7. This CDR3 spans 16 amino acids. The germline gives CDR1 LGHDT, CDR2 YNNKEL (reference sequence).

This clonotype was detected many times. The chain combines TRBV7-9 with TRBJ2-7; 9 bases are shared with TRBD2. With 6 bases clipped from V and 0 bases from J, the junction kept 6 bases outside the gene matches. Germline V gives CDR1 SEHNR, CDR2 FQNEAQ (reference sequence). The CDR3 length is 15 residues. The CDR3 DNA follows: TGTGCCAGCAGGCCCGGGACTAGCCGCTCCTACGAGCAGTACTTC. This codes for CASRPGTSRSYEQYF.

This clonotype was detected ten times or more. The genes are TRBV9 and TRBJ1-4, with D unresolved. Looked up from germline, CDR1 is SGDLS and CDR2 is YYNGEE. The length of the CDR3 is 13 residues. V was pared by 1 base and J by 8 bases, with 9 bases between. Here the CDR3 reads CASSVNPGEKLFF. The CDR3 DNA is TGTGCCAGCAGCGTAAATCCGGGCGAAAAACTGTTTTTT.

This clonotype was seen just once. The J gene is TRBJ1-1, the V gene TRBV30; D unresolved. The germline V gene encodes CDR1 GTSNPN and CDR2 SVGIG (reference sequence). The length of the CDR3 is 12 residues. V was pared by 0 bases and J by 2 bases, with 4 bases between. The CDR3 nucleotides are TGTGCCTGGAGTGTACCCAACACTGAAGCTTTCTTT. Translated, it gives CAWSVPNTEAFF.

This clonotype came up many times. The genes are TRBV6-5 and TRBJ1-2; 8 bases map to TRBD1. The CDR3 length is 16 residues. Looked up from germline, CDR1 is MNHEY and CDR2 is SVGAGI. Unmatched junction bases numbered 7, after V lost 0 bases and J lost 4 bases. Here the CDR3 DNA reads TGTGCCAGCAGTTACTCGAGTGCAGGGGGCGCCTATGGCTACACCTTC. Its translation: CASSYSSAGGAYGYTF.

The table lists this clonotype with a count of one. This rearrangement joins TRBV11-2 to TRBJ1-3; possible D gene TRBD1, 5 bases. V lost 8 bases to trimming and J lost 4 bases, with 15 bases between them. CDR3 length: 14 amino acids. Germline V lookup: CDR1 SGHAT, CDR2 FQNNGV. DNA of the CDR3: TGTGCCAGCCGCAACGGGGGTCCCGGAAACACCATATATTTT. Encoded protein: CASRNGGPGNTIYF.

The chain recombines TRBV20-1 with TRBJ2-1, with 7 bases lining up with TRBD2. Germline trimming cut 2 bases from V and 1 base from J; bases unmatched to any gene: 11. The CDR3 spans 17 residues. Germline V gene sequence: CDR1 DFQATT, CDR2 SNEGSKA (reference sequence). The CDR3 is CSARPPGGKLSYNEQFF. The CDR3 nucleotides read TGCAGTGCTAGACCCCCGGGAGGCAAATTATCCTACAATGAGCAGTTCTTC.

This clonotype was counted at least ten times. This chain links TRBV6-2 or TRBV6-3 with TRBJ2-7, with 8 bases that match TRBD1. V lost 6 bases and J lost 1; bases outside the gene matches: 5. The germline V gene has CDR1 MNHEY and CDR2 SVGEGT. The CDR3 is made up of 14 amino acids. DNA of the CDR3: TGTGCCAGCAGGCTCGACAGGGGATCCTACGAGCAGTACGTC. Its protein product is CASRLDRGSYEQYV.

Many counts were recorded for this clonotype. This rearrangement joins TRBV6-1 to TRBJ1-6; no clear D. V was cut by 7 bases and J by 2 bases, with 9 bases left in between. Germline CDR1 and CDR2: MNHNS and SASEGT. The CDR3 runs to 14 residues. The CDR3 bases are TGTGCCAGCATAGGAGGGACCTATAATTCACCCCTCCACTTT. It specifies CASIGGTYNSPLHF.

This clonotype has ten or more counts. The chain carries TRBV7-8 and TRBJ2-1; D call uncertain. The CDR3 runs 11 residues. V lost 7 bases and J lost 9, with 10 bases in between. Germline CDR1 and CDR2: SGHVS and FQNEAQ. The CDR3 loop reads CASTPGPEQFF. The CDR3 coding sequence is TGTGCCAGCACCCCCGGGCCTGAGCAGTTCTTC.

In its sample, this clonotype was seen a few times. V is TRBV7-2 and J is TRBJ2-2; no firm D call. Trimming removed 5 bases at V and 6 bases at J, with 19 bases between. The CDR3 sequence is 16 residues long. Germline values: CDR1 SGHTA, CDR2 FQGNSA. This CDR3 is CASSPPLTGVPGELFF. For the CDR3, the DNA is TGTGCCAGCAGCCCCCCTTTAACTGGTGTTCCCGGGGAGCTGTTTTTT. Using reference TRBV7-2 and TRBJ2-2 for the parts outside the CDR3, the full variable domain is GAGVSQSPSNKVTEKGKDVELRCDPISGHTALYWYRQSLGQGLEFLIYFQGNSAPDKSGLPSDRFSAERTGGSVSTLTIQRTQQEDSAVYLCASSPPLTGVPGELFFGEGSRLTVL.

This clonotype was counted ten times or more. V gene TRBV28 combines with J gene TRBJ2-2; TRBD2 matches at 10 bases. V trimming: 6 bases; J trimming: 6 bases; junction bases outside the gene matches: 10. Germline CDR1 is MDHEN and CDR2 is SYDVKM. The CDR3 runs to 16 residues. The CDR3 DNA reads as TGTGCCAGCAGGTCGCTAGCGGGGGCCCTCCCCGGGGAGCTGTTTTTT. As protein: CASRSLAGALPGELFF.

This clonotype was recorded at least ten times. The chain is built from TRBV28 and TRBJ2-3, with 10 bases aligning to TRBD2. This CDR3 has 17 residues. In germline, CDR1 is MDHEN, CDR2 SYDVKM. Germline trimming cut 0 bases from V and 2 bases from J; bases unmatched to any gene: 5. The CDR3 region is CASSLWTGTSDTDTQYF. In DNA, the CDR3 is TGTGCCAGCAGTTTATGGACCGGGACTAGCGACACAGATACGCAGTATTTT.

There are many counts of this clonotype. The chain has TRBV23-1 and TRBJ2-1; no definite D call. TRBV23-1 is placed among ORFs of uncertain function. Trimming removed 6 bases at V and 10 bases at J, with 13 bases between. There are 12 residues in the CDR3. The CDR3 here is CASSHGAKEQFF. The DNA of the CDR3 is TGCGCCAGCAGCCACGGAGCGAAGGAGCAGTTCTTC.

This clonotype was counted many times. The rearrangement joins TRBV20-1 to TRBJ1-3; 7 nucleotides align to TRBD1. This CDR3 region has 16 residues. With 4 bases clipped from V and 0 bases from J, the junction kept 9 bases outside the gene matches. The germline V gene has CDR1 DFQATT and CDR2 SNEGSKA (reference sequence). The CDR3 loop is CSAKGASVYSGNTIYF. In DNA form, the CDR3 reads TGCAGTGCTAAGGGGGCAAGCGTCTACTCTGGAAACACCATATATTTT.

This clonotype showed up many times. V is TRBV25-1 and J is TRBJ2-1; D is unresolved. CDR1 and CDR2 from the germline V gene are MGHDK and SYGVNS. Trimming cost V 3 bases and J 5 bases, with 11 bases left between them. The CDR3 length is 14 residues. The CDR3 nucleotides read TGTGCCAGCAGTGACGGAGTTGCTAACAATGAGCAGTTCTTC. Protein sequence: CASSDGVANNEQFF.

The sample holds many counts of this clonotype. The CDR3 spells CASSWTTSGRDEQFF. CDR3 nucleotide sequence: TGCGCCAGCAGCTGGACGACTAGCGGGAGGGATGAGCAGTTCTTC. The chain uses TRBV5-1 and TRBJ2-1, with 14 bases fitting TRBD2. The length of the CDR3 is 15 residues. Looked up from germline, CDR1 is SGHRS and CDR2 is YFSETQ. V shed 3 bases, J shed 8 bases, and the junction held 4 bases outside the gene matches.

This clonotype was counted ten times or more. The chain is built from TRBV20-1 and TRBJ2-7, with a weak D call TRBD2 (6 bases). This CDR3 has 11 residues. Germline loops: CDR1 DFQATT, CDR2 SNEGSKA (reference sequence). The CDR3, as DNA: TGCACCCTTTCTAGCGAGGGGGAGCAGTACGTC. This translates into CTLSSEGEQYV.

This clonotype was counted many times. The chain combines TRBV25-1 with TRBJ2-1; D not resolved. V lost 2 bases to trimming and J lost 8 bases, with 16 bases between them. The germline gives CDR1 MGHDK, CDR2 SYGVNS. The CDR3 is made up of 15 amino acids. For the CDR3, the DNA is TGTGCCAGCAGTGAAGGTAGCTTAGTCTCCGATGAGCAGTTCTTC. As protein: CASSEGSLVSDEQFF.

This sequence joins TRBV3-1 and TRBJ2-1; 12 nucleotides align to TRBD2. Germline V gene sequence: CDR1 LGHDT, CDR2 YNNKEL (reference sequence). The CDR3 runs to 17 residues. V lost 4 bases and J lost 2; bases outside the gene matches: 6. The CDR3 sequence is CASSPTSGGPTYNEQFF. The CDR3 DNA reads as TGTGCCAGCAGCCCCACTAGCGGGGGGCCTACCTACAATGAGCAGTTCTTC.

This clonotype was counted many times. This rearrangement joins TRBV24-1 to TRBJ1-3, with 7 bases aligning to TRBD1. Germline V gives CDR1 KGHDR, CDR2 SFDVKD. V lost 2 bases, J lost 4 bases, and 4 bases stayed unmatched. The CDR3 loop spans 15 amino acids. Here the CDR3 reads CATSDSRGYGNTIYF. The CDR3 DNA is TGTGCCACCAGTGATTCCAGGGGGTACGGAAACACCATATATTTT.

This sequence joins TRBV7-2 and TRBJ2-3; 7 nucleotides match TRBD2. Trimming removed 5 bases from V and 3 bases from J; junction bases left unmatched: 8. The CDR3 contains 15 residues. Germline V gene data show CDR1 as SGHTA and CDR2 as FQGNSA. CDR3 DNA: TGTGCCAGCAGCCTCAGCGGGGCGACGACAGATACGCAGTATTTT. The encoded protein is CASSLSGATTDTQYF.

This clonotype was counted ten times or more. This chain joins TRBV20-1 and TRBJ1-6; D remains unclear. Trimming stripped 1 base from V and 5 bases from J, with 9 bases between. Germline lookup yields CDR1 DFQATT and CDR2 SNEGSKA (reference sequence). The length of the CDR3 is 14 residues. The CDR3 protein is CSARGQDHNSPLHF. The CDR3 bases are TGCAGTGCTAGAGGCCAGGATCATAATTCACCCCTCCACTTT.

This clonotype was picked up many times. CDR3 in amino acids: CASSVTGYEQYF. The DNA for the CDR3 is TGTGCCAGCTCAGTGACAGGGTACGAGCAGTACTTC. This sequence joins TRBV18 and TRBJ2-7; 7 nucleotides line up with TRBD1. Germline lookup yields CDR1 KGHSH and CDR2 LQKENI. The CDR3 is 12 residues long. J lost 4 bases, V lost 5 bases, and 2 bases had no gene match.

This clonotype was counted ten times or more. The chain couples TRBV11-2 to TRBJ2-2; 9 nucleotides agree with TRBD1. Germline CDR1 reads SGHAT; CDR2 reads FQNNGV. The junction had 16 bases not matched to a gene; V was cut back by 0 bases and J by 5 bases. The CDR3 totals 20 residues. CDR3 nucleotides: TGTGCCAGCAGCTTAGATCAACCTCCTCCCCGGGACAGGGATACCGGGGAGCTGTTTTTT. It specifies CASSLDQPPPRDRDTGELFF.

The table lists this clonotype with many counts. The CDR3 is CASKQGTSGRKTDTQYF. The DNA for the CDR3 is TGTGCCAGCAAACAGGGGACTAGCGGGAGGAAGACAGATACGCAGTATTTT. The genes are TRBV28 and TRBJ2-3, with 15 bases identical to TRBD2. Germline V CDR1 and CDR2: MDHEN, SYDVKM. V shed 7 bases, J shed 3 bases, and the junction held 8 bases outside the gene matches. The CDR3 spans 17 residues.

This clonotype has at least ten counts. This sequence joins TRBV3-1 and TRBJ1-1; D is unresolved. This CDR3 is built from 12 residues. CDR1 is LGHDT and CDR2 is YNNKEL in the germline V gene (reference sequence). The V end was cut by 5 bases, the J end by 4 bases, with 8 bases between. CDR3 in DNA: TGTGCCAGCAGCTCAGAGTCCACTGAAGCTTTCTTT. It is translated as CASSSESTEAFF. Full variable domain (rest looked up from reference TRBV3-1 and TRBJ1-1): DTAVSQTPKYLVTQMGNDKSIKCEQNLGHDTMYWYKQDSKKFLKIMFSYNNKELIINETVPNRFSPKSPDKAHLNLHINSLELGDSAVYFCASSSESTEAFFGQGTRLTVV.

This clonotype has at least ten counts. CDR3 bases: TGCAGTGCTCAAAGCGGGCTAGCGGGGGGGCTTGTTGCAGATACGCAGTATTTT. Translating gives CSAQSGLAGGLVADTQYF. The J gene is TRBJ2-3, the V gene TRBV20-1; 12 nucleotides agree with TRBD2. Germline values: CDR1 DFQATT, CDR2 SNEGSKA (reference sequence). Losses at the gene ends were 5 bases for V and 4 bases for J; bases not matched to a gene: 16. The CDR3 is made up of 18 amino acids.